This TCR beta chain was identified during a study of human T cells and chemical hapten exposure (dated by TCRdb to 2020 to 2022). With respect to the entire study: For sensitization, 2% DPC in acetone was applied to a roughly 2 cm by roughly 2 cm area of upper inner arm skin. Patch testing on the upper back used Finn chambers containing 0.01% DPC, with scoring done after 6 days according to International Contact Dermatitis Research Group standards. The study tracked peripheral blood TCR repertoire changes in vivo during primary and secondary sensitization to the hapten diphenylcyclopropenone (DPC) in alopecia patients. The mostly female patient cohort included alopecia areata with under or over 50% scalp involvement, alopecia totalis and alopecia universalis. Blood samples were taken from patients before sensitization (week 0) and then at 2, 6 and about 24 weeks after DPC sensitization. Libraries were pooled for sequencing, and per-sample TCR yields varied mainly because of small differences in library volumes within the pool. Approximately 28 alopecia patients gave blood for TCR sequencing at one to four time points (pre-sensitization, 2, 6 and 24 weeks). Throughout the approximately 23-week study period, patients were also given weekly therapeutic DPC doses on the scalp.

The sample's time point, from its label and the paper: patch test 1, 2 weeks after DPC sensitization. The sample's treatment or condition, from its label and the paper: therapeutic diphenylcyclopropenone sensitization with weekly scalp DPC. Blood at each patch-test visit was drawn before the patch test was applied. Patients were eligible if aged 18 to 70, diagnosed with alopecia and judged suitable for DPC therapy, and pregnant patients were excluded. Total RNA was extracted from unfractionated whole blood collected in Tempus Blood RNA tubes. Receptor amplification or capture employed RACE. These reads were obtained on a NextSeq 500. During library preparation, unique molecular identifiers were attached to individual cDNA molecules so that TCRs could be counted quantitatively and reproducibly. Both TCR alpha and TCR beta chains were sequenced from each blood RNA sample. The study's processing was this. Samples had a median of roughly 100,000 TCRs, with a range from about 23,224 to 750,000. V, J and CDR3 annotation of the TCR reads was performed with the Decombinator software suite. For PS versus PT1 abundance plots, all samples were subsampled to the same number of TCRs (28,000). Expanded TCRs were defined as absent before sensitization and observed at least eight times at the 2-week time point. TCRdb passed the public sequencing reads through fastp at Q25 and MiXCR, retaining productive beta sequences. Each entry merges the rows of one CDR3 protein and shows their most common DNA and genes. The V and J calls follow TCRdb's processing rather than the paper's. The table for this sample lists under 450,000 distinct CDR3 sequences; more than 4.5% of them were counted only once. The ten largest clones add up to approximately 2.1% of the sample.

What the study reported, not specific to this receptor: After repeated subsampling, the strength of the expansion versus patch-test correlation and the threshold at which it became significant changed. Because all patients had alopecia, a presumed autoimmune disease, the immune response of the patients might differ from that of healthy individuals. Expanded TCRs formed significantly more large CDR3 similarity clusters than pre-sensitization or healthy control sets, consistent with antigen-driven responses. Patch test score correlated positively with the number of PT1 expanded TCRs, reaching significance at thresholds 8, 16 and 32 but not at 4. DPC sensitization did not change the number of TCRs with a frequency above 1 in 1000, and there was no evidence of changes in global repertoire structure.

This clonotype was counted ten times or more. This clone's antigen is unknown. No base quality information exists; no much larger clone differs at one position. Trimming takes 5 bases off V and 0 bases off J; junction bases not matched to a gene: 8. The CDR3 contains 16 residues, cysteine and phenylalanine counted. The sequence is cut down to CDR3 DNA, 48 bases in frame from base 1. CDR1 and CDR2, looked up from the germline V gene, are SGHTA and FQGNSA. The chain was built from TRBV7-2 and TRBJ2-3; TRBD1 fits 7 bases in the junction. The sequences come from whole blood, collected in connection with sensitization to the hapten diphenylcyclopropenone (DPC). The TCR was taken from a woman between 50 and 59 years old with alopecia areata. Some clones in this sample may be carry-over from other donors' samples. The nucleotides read TGTGCCAGCAGCCCAAGGCCGGGACAGAGCACAGATACGCAGTATTTT. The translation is CASSPRPGQSTDTQYF.